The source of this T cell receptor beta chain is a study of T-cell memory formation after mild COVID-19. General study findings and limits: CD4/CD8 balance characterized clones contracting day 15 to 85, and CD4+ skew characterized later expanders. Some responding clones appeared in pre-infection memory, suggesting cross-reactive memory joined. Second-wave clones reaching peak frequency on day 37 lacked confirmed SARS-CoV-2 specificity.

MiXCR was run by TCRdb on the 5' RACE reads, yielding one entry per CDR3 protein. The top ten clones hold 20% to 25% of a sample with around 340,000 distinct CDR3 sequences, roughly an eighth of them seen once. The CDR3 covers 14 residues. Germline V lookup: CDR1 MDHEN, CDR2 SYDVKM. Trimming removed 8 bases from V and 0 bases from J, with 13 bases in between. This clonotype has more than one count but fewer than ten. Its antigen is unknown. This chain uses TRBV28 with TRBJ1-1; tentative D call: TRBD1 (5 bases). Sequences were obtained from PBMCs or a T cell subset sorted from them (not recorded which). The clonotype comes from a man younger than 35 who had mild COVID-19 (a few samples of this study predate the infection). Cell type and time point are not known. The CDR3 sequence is CASSRQSLNTEAFF. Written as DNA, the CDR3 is TGTGCCAGCTCTCGACAGAGCTTGAACACTGAAGCTTTCTTT.